The 26 T cell receptor beta chains below all came from one sample that was sequenced in a study of beta chain features in type 1 diabetes. These receptors have no known antigen. Of the isolated RNA, all was reverse transcribed, and so the sequenced material was expressed TCRB transcripts. Data came from immunoSEQ multiplex PCR; TCRdb stores just in-frame clones and leaves some out. The sample gives hundreds of thousands of clones, roughly an eighth of which show up once; just under 0.04% is in the top ten. Study-wide results and limits: The study found moderately but significantly shorter TCRB CDR3s in all four CD4+ subsets of Type 1 diabetes patients.

Sequencing was done on a sample of naive CD4+ T cells from blood. The receptors here all came from a man between 18 and 29 years old with type 1 diabetes.

The sample holds a few counts of this clone. The rearrangement links TRBV27 to TRBJ1-5, with unresolved D. The V end lost 6 bases, the J end lost 0 bases, and 6 bases lay between the germline ends. Looked up from germline, CDR1 is MNHEY and CDR2 is SMNVEV (reference sequence). The CDR3 is made up of 13 amino acids. The chain's CDR3 is CASRDYSNQPQHF. DNA for the CDR3: TGTGCCAGCAGAGACTATAGCAATCAGCCCCAGCATTTT.

This clone was recorded a few times. V is TRBV5-1 and J is TRBJ2-2, with a weak D call TRBD1 (6 bases). The CDR3 is 15 residues long. The V end was cut by 4 bases, the J end by 5 bases, with 15 bases between. Germline V gene data show CDR1 as SGHRS and CDR2 as YFSETQ. CDR3 DNA sequence: TGCGCCAGCAGCCAGATCCCAAGGGGGACCGGGGAGCTGTTTTTT. As protein: CASSQIPRGTGELFF. The variable domain in full, completed from reference TRBV5-1 and TRBJ2-2, reads KAGVTQTPRYLIKTRGQQVTLSCSPISGHRSVSWYQQTPGQGLQFLFEYFSETQRNKGNFPGRFSGRQFSNSRSEMNVSTLELGDSALYLCASSQIPRGTGELFFGEGSRLTVL.

In its sample, this clone was seen a few times. The chain's CDR3 is CASSLGTFTDTQYF. Here the CDR3 DNA reads TGTGCCAGCAGCTTGGGAACTTTCACAGATACGCAGTATTTT. The chain links TRBV5-4 to TRBJ2-3; D gene uncertain. This CDR3 is 14 amino acids long. Trimming stripped 0 bases from V and 2 bases from J, with 7 bases between. Germline CDR1 is SGHNT and CDR2 is YYREEE (reference sequence).

About this clone: Other DNA sequences within the sample encode an identical CDR3. This chain uses TRBV28 with TRBJ1-2, with 7 bases identical to TRBD1. The germline V gene has CDR1 MDHEN and CDR2 SYDVKM. V lost 6 bases, J lost 8 bases, and 6 bases stayed unmatched. CDR3 length equals 12 residues. CDR3 sequence (DNA): TGTGCCAGCAGACCAGGGGGATACGGCTACACCTTC. This encodes CASRPGGYGYTF.

This clone was observed a few times. This chain connects TRBV12-5 to TRBJ1-1; the D is unclear. Trimming left V 6 bases short and J 4 bases short, with 9 bases between. The CDR3 is 12 amino acids. Germline loops: CDR1 LGHNT, CDR2 FRNRAP. The CDR3 loop reads CASGPGGTEAFF. DNA for the CDR3: TGTGCTAGTGGCCCCGGAGGCACTGAAGCTTTCTTT.

There are a few counts of this clone. The chain uses TRBV7-9 and TRBJ2-7; 11 nucleotides line up with TRBD1. V shed 0 bases, J shed 3 bases, and the junction held 1 base outside the gene matches. Germline values: CDR1 SEHNR, CDR2 FQNEAQ (reference sequence). This CDR3 spans 15 amino acids. The CDR3 sequence: CASSLAGTGGYEQYF. The CDR3 DNA follows: TGTGCCAGCAGCTTAGCCGGGACAGGGGGCTACGAGCAGTACTTC. The whole variable domain, filled in from reference TRBV7-9 and TRBJ2-7, reads DTGVSQNPRHKITKRGQNVTFRCDPISEHNRLYWYRQTLGQGPEFLTYFQNEAQLEKSRLLSDRFSAERPKGSFSTLEIQRTEQGDSAMYLCASSLAGTGGYEQYFGPGTRLTVT.

The genes are TRBV30 and TRBJ2-7, with 9 bases matching TRBD1. In germline, CDR1 is GTSNPN, CDR2 SVGIG (reference sequence). The CDR3 loop spans 12 amino acids. This CDR3 is CAGGQGGSEQYF. In nucleotides, the CDR3 is TGTGCTGGGGGACAGGGAGGGAGCGAGCAGTACTTC.

This clone was seen a few times. The chain has TRBV14 and TRBJ1-1, with D unresolved. CDR1 and CDR2 (germline): SGHDN, FVKESK. This CDR3 has 13 residues. The V and J ends lost 4 bases and 5 bases respectively, with 11 bases between them. The CDR3 spells CASSPYPSTEAFF. The CDR3 coding sequence is TGTGCCAGCAGCCCTTACCCTTCTACTGAAGCTTTCTTT.

The CDR3 here is CAISSDGRGNEQYF. The CDR3 region has the DNA TGTGCCATCAGTTCCGACGGGCGGGGAAACGAGCAGTACTTC. The chain links TRBV10-3 to TRBJ2-7; D perhaps matches TRBD2 (6 bases). Germline CDR1 reads ENHRY; CDR2 reads SYGVKD. V was clipped by 5 bases and J by 5 bases, with 16 bases between them. The CDR3 contains 14 residues.

There are a few counts of this clone. The V gene is TRBV18, the J gene TRBJ2-5; D ambiguous. Per germline, CDR1 KGHSH and CDR2 LQKENI. V was pared by 3 bases and J by 5 bases, with 13 bases between. The CDR3 is 14 residues long. This CDR3 is CASSPQTLRETQYF. The CDR3 DNA reads as TGTGCCAGCTCACCTCAGACCTTGAGGGAGACCCAGTACTTC.

A few counts support this clone. The V and J genes are TRBV5-4 and TRBJ2-2; 10 bases match TRBD2. Unmatched junction bases numbered 4, after V lost 3 bases and J lost 2 bases. The CDR3 sequence is 16 residues long. Per the germline V gene, CDR1 is SGHNT and CDR2 is YYREEE (reference sequence). The CDR3 DNA sequence: TGTGCCAGCAGCTCACGGACTAGCGGTAACACCGGGGAGCTGTTTTTT. It specifies CASSSRTSGNTGELFF.

V and J are TRBV9 and TRBJ2-7; D uncertain. This CDR3 is 10 amino acids long. Trimming took off 9 bases at V and 4 bases at J, with 8 bases between the two ends. CDR1 is SGDLS, CDR2 YYNGEE, per germline. DNA of the CDR3: TGTGCCACCTTCTCTTACGAGCAGTACTTC. It yields the protein CATFSYEQYF.

This clone was counted between two and nine times. The chain carries TRBV30 and TRBJ1-2; the match to TRBD1 covers 9 bases. The junction had 9 bases not matched to a gene; V was cut back by 4 bases and J by 6 bases. The germline V gene has CDR1 GTSNPN and CDR2 SVGIG (reference sequence). The CDR3 contains 14 residues. The CDR3 region has the DNA TGTGCCTGGAACCGGGACAGGGCGTCTAATGGCTACACCTTC. It specifies CAWNRDRASNGYTF. The full variable domain, completed using reference TRBV30 and TRBJ1-2, is SQTIHQWPATLVQPVGSPLSLECTVEGTSNPNLYWYRQAAGRGLQLLFYSVGIGQISSEVPQNLSASRPQDRQFILSSKKLLLSDSGFYLCAWNRDRASNGYTFGSGTRLTVV.

The gene calls are TRBV7-3 and TRBJ2-4; tentatively, D is TRBD1 (5 bases). The germline gives CDR1 SGHTA, CDR2 FQGTGA. The ends were cut back, 3 bases at V and 14 bases at J, with 14 bases in the middle. The CDR3 has 12 residues. This CDR3 reads CASSLNQQAEYF. CDR3 nucleotide sequence: TGTGCCAGCAGCTTGAACCAACAGGCGGAGTACTTC.

This chain connects TRBV14 to TRBJ2-5; D ambiguous. There are 14 residues in the CDR3. Germline CDR1 reads SGHDN; CDR2 reads FVKESK. The V end lost 4 bases, the J end lost 5 bases, and 14 bases lay between the germline ends. The CDR3 here is CASSPSDAGETQYF. CDR3 in DNA: TGTGCCAGCAGCCCATCGGACGCCGGGGAGACCCAGTACTTC.

The chain links TRBV9 to TRBJ2-5; tentative D call: TRBD2 (5 bases). Germline V gene lookup returns CDR1 SGDLS and CDR2 YYNGEE. V lost 3 bases, J lost 7 bases, and 13 bases lay in between. This CDR3 has 13 residues. CDR3 region: CASSGPRRGTQYF. CDR3 nucleotide sequence: TGTGCCAGCAGCGGGCCTCGCCGGGGGACCCAGTACTTC.

The J gene is TRBJ1-1, the V gene TRBV2, with D possibly TRBD1 on 5 matching bases. Germline V lookup: CDR1 SNHLY, CDR2 FYNNEI. V was shortened by 3 bases and J by 5 bases, with 10 bases between the two germline ends. This CDR3 has 13 residues. Here the CDR3 DNA reads TGTGCCAGCAGTGATTTAGGGGAAACTGAAGCTTTCTTT. It specifies CASSDLGETEAFF.

The chain is built from TRBV7-3 and TRBJ1-6; TRBD1 is a possible D gene (5 bases). The CDR3 has 15 amino acids. The germline V and J ends were trimmed by 3 bases and 7 bases, with 13 bases remaining between them. Germline CDR1 reads SGHTA; CDR2 reads FQGTGA. As DNA, the CDR3 is TGTGCCAGCAGCTTTGAGGGGCTCCAGAATTCACCCCTCCACTTT. This sequence encodes CASSFEGLQNSPLHF.

This clone was counted between two and nine times. The J gene is TRBJ1-2, the V gene TRBV7-2; D not resolved. Germline V gives CDR1 SGHTA, CDR2 FQGNSA. Trimming shortened V by 3 bases and J by 6 bases, and 8 bases separated the two germline ends. The CDR3 spans 12 residues. The CDR3 spells CASSFVENGYTF. The CDR3 coding sequence is TGTGCCAGCAGCTTTGTGGAGAATGGCTACACCTTC. Looking up the rest from reference TRBV7-2 and TRBJ1-2 gives the full variable domain: GAGVSQSPSNKVTEKGKDVELRCDPISGHTALYWYRQSLGQGLEFLIYFQGNSAPDKSGLPSDRFSAERTGGSVSTLTIQRTQQEDSAVYLCASSFVENGYTFGSGTRLTVV.

The chain combines TRBV9 with TRBJ2-5, with 9 bases lining up with TRBD1. The CDR3 is made up of 17 amino acids. Germline CDR1 SGDLS, CDR2 YYNGEE. Trimming cost V 3 bases and J 5 bases; bases outside gene matches: 14. The CDR3 loop reads CASSAGQGPRSGETQYF. CDR3 nucleotides: TGTGCCAGCAGCGCCGGACAGGGGCCAAGATCCGGGGAGACCCAGTACTTC.

V gene TRBV7-2 combines with J gene TRBJ2-3, with 9 positions matching TRBD2. The germline CDR1 and CDR2 sequences are SGHTA and FQGNSA. The trim removed 1 base at V and 6 bases at J, leaving 8 bases unmatched. CDR3 length equals 16 residues. The CDR3 loop reads CASSLVSGSIWDTQYF. CDR3 in DNA: TGTGCCAGCAGCTTAGTTAGCGGGAGTATCTGGGATACGCAGTATTTT.

The chain uses TRBV11-2 and TRBJ2-2; 8 positions agree with TRBD2. V gave up 7 bases and J gave up 6 bases; unmatched junction bases: 10. This CDR3 region has 15 residues. Germline assignment: CDR1 SGHAT and CDR2 FQNNGV. The CDR3 bases are TGTGCCAGCACTAACGCGCGGGAGGTGGCCGGGGAGCTGTTTTTT. Its protein is CASTNAREVAGELFF.

This clone was seen a few times. This rearrangement joins TRBV6-6 to TRBJ2-5; D tentatively reads TRBD1 or TRBD2 (5 bases each). V shed 6 bases and J shed 2 bases, with 19 bases lying between them. Per germline, CDR1 MNHNY and CDR2 SVGAGI (reference sequence). The CDR3 is 16 residues long. CDR3 loop: CASSEIQGRGQETQYF. The CDR3 coding sequence is TGTGCCAGCAGCGAAATTCAGGGAAGAGGGCAAGAGACCCAGTACTTC.

The V call is TRBV2, the J call TRBJ1-3; D call uncertain. Trimming removed 8 bases at V and 2 bases at J, with 10 bases between. CDR3 length equals 13 residues. The germline V gene has CDR1 SNHLY and CDR2 FYNNEI. As DNA, the CDR3 is TGTGCCAGCTTCATTTTCCCTGGAAACACCATATATTTT. It specifies CASFIFPGNTIYF.

V usage is TRBV18 and J usage is TRBJ1-5, with D possibly matching TRBD1 (5 bases). Per germline, CDR1 KGHSH and CDR2 LQKENI. The ends were cut back, 1 base at V and 0 bases at J, with 10 bases in the middle. The CDR3 length is 16 residues. CDR3 in DNA: TGTGCCAGCTCACCACAGGGGCAGGGTAGCAATCAGCCCCAGCATTTT. It translates to CASSPQGQGSNQPQHF.

The gene calls are TRBV6-6 and TRBJ1-1; D gene unclear. CDR3 length: 15 residues. V was shortened by 2 bases and J by 0 bases, with 10 bases between the two germline ends. The V gene's germline CDR1 is MNHNY and CDR2 SVGAGI (reference sequence). CDR3 coding DNA: TGTGCCAGCAGTTACGTAACGTTAGTGAACACTGAAGCTTTCTTT. This sequence encodes CASSYVTLVNTEAFF.